This T cell receptor beta chain was retrieved from a study of control samples from healthy donors and cancer patients. Losses at the gene ends were 0 bases for V and 3 bases for J; bases not matched to a gene: 6. This CDR3 comprises 17 residues. Germline CDR1 KGHSY, CDR2 FQNENV. Libraries were prepared by immunoSEQ multiplex PCR; TCRdb keeps only in-frame clonotypes and omits some of them. The sample comprises around 170,000 clones, 85% to 95% of which are singletons, and roughly 1.5% rests with the top ten. The sequenced material came from blood. This TCR was recovered from a man aged 30 to 45 in good health. The rearrangement links TRBV16 to TRBJ1-3; 9 bases agree with TRBD1. Here the CDR3 reads CASSQSVPGQGGNTIYF. The CDR3 nucleotides are TGTGCCAGCAGCCAATCGGTACCGGGACAGGGTGGAAACACCATATATTTT.